This T cell receptor beta chain was found in a study of graft-versus-host responses after intestinal transplantation. Study at large: Anti-thymocyte globulin was used for induction in all recipients, who then took tacrolimus and steroids for approximately 3 years.

With respect to this clone: Its antigen is still unknown.

CDR1 is KGHSH, CDR2 LQKENI, per germline. This CDR3 has 16 amino acids. V gave up 5 bases and J gave up 4 bases; unmatched junction bases: 13. This table comes from immunoSEQ multiplex PCR, and its TCRdb copy is limited to in-frame clones, with some not included. Among 100,000 or so clones, under 95% were seen once, and the ten largest hold more than 1.5%. The rearrangement uses TRBV18 and TRBJ2-7; 8 nucleotides line up with TRBD1. The source material was unstimulated CD8+ T cells sorted from spleen or lymph node cells, sampled before intestinal transplant. The receptor's source is a human donor who received an intestinal transplant. In nucleotides, the CDR3 is TGTGCCAGCTCAGTGGATCCGGGACAGGAAATATACGAGCAGTACTTC. It translates to CASSVDPGQEIYEQYF.